The 32 T cell receptor beta chains presented below share a single source sample, sequenced in a study of TIL therapy for anti-PD-1-resistant metastatic lung cancer. Time point defined: pre-treatment sample, taken before nivolumab and TIL therapy. The tumor samples were excised metastases, mostly pleural nodules or supraclavicular lymph nodes. The immunoSEQ assay was v3. Sequencing used immunoSEQ multiplex PCR; TCRdb keeps in-frame clones, though not all of them. Here the sample spans fewer than 30,000 clones, 60% to 80% being singletons. The sequenced sample was tumor tissue, obtained at baseline. The receptors here all came from a woman between 30 and 80 years old with non-small cell lung cancer.

This clone was seen a handful of times. V usage is TRBV5-1 and J usage is TRBJ1-1, with unresolved D. The V end lost 3 bases, the J end lost 4 bases, and 16 bases lay between the germline ends. The germline CDR1 and CDR2 sequences are SGHRS and YFSETQ. This CDR3 has 15 amino acids. In DNA form, the CDR3 reads TGCGCCAGCAGCTCCGGACGGGGTGAGGGCACTGAAGCTTTCTTT. This translates into CASSSGRGEGTEAFF.

J is TRBJ2-1 and V is TRBV27; D is perhaps TRBD2 (6 bases). Germline CDR1 MNHEY, CDR2 SMNVEV (reference sequence). The CDR3 runs to 15 residues. Trimming removed 7 bases from V and 5 bases from J, with 18 bases in between. This CDR3 reads CASNSGRGLNNEQFF. The DNA of the CDR3 is TGTGCCAGCAACTCGGGAAGGGGACTTAACAATGAGCAGTTCTTC.

The chain recombines TRBV5-6 with TRBJ1-5; TRBD1 matches 7 bases. CDR1 and CDR2 (germline): SGHDT, YYEEEE. The CDR3 runs to 14 residues. The ends lost 4 bases at V and 6 bases at J; junction bases unmatched: 7. The CDR3 nucleotides are TGTGCCAGCAGCACTTACAGGGGTGGTCAGCCCCAGCATTTT. Translated: CASSTYRGGQPQHF.

This sequence joins TRBV5-8 and TRBJ1-3; 8 nucleotides match TRBD1. There are 16 residues in the CDR3. The trim removed 4 bases at V and 3 bases at J, leaving 9 bases unmatched. Per the germline V gene, CDR1 is SGHTS and CDR2 is YDEGEE. The DNA for the CDR3 is TGTGCCAGCAGCCCCTGGACAGGGACTGATGGAAACACCATATATTTT. Protein product: CASSPWTGTDGNTIYF. Complete variable domain (other parts from reference TRBV5-8 and TRBJ1-3): EAGVTQSPTHLIKTRGQQATLRCSPISGHTSVYWYQQALGLGLQFLLWYDEGEERNRGNFPPRFSGRQFPNYSSELNVNALELEDSALYLCASSPWTGTDGNTIYFGEGSWLTVV.

This clone was recorded once. The chain recombines TRBV5-1 with TRBJ2-1; unclear D gene. In germline, CDR1 is SGHRS, CDR2 YFSETQ. The CDR3 loop spans 13 amino acids. The V gene lost 0 bases and the J gene lost 8 bases, with 9 bases spanning the gap. As DNA, the CDR3 is TGCGCCAGCAGCTTGGGACTGTGGGATGAGCAGTTCTTC. Translation gives CASSLGLWDEQFF. The whole variable domain, remainder taken from reference TRBV5-1 and TRBJ2-1, is KAGVTQTPRYLIKTRGQQVTLSCSPISGHRSVSWYQQTPGQGLQFLFEYFSETQRNKGNFPGRFSGRQFSNSRSEMNVSTLELGDSALYLCASSLGLWDEQFFGPGTRLTVL.

The V gene is TRBV10-2, the J gene TRBJ2-1; TRBD2 matches at 13 bases. The V gene end was trimmed by 6 bases and the J gene end by 9 bases; junction bases not matched to a gene: 8. CDR3 length: 15 amino acids. Germline V lookup: CDR1 WSHSY, CDR2 SAAADI. CDR3 DNA sequence: TGCGCCAGCAGGCCAGGACTAGCGGGAGATGGTGAGCAGTTCTTC. This sequence encodes CASRPGLAGDGEQFF.

This chain joins TRBV6-6 and TRBJ1-2, with a tentative D call TRBD1 (6 bases). This CDR3 spans 12 amino acids. V lost 6 bases, J lost 8 bases, and 13 bases lay in between. Germline V CDR1 and CDR2: MNHNY, SVGAGI (reference sequence). Written as DNA, the CDR3 is TGTGCCAGCAGGTCTACAGGGAGGGGCTACACCTTC. It translates to CASRSTGRGYTF.

This clone was detected only a few times. V usage is TRBV18 and J usage is TRBJ1-3, with 7 positions matching TRBD1. Germline-derived CDR1 and CDR2 are KGHSH and LQKENI. This CDR3 is 16 amino acids long. V gave up 2 bases and J gave up 0 bases; unmatched junction bases: 4. The CDR3 DNA sequence: TGTGCCAGCTCACCAAGTAGACAGGGCTCTGGAAACACCATATATTTT. Its translation is CASSPSRQGSGNTIYF.

The V gene is TRBV20-1, the J gene TRBJ1-1; a weak D match, TRBD1 (6 bases). V dropped 2 bases and J dropped 8 bases, with 9 bases sitting between them. Germline CDR1 and CDR2: DFQATT and SNEGSKA (reference sequence). CDR3 length: 11 amino acids. The CDR3 coding sequence is TGCAGTGCTAGAACGACAGGAGAAGCTTTCTTT. It specifies CSARTTGEAFF.

A few counts support this clone. The chain carries TRBV25-1 and TRBJ1-1; 8 bases agree with TRBD1. The CDR3 consists of 13 residues. Unmatched junction bases numbered 4, after V lost 7 bases and J lost 3 bases. Per the germline V gene, CDR1 is MGHDK and CDR2 is SYGVNS. CDR3 DNA: TGTGCCAGCACAGGGGGCTGGGACACTGAAGCTTTCTTT. It is translated as CASTGGWDTEAFF.

This rearrangement joins TRBV11-1 to TRBJ2-3; D is possibly TRBD2 (5 bases). V gave up 1 base and J gave up 2 bases, with 22 bases separating them. CDR1 is SGHAT and CDR2 is FQDESV in the germline V gene (reference sequence). The CDR3 extends over 19 amino acids. CDR3 nucleotide sequence: TGTGCCAGCAGCTTAGGGGCCCCCTGGGGTGGCGGGCACACAGATACGCAGTATTTT. This sequence encodes CASSLGAPWGGGHTDTQYF.

This clone came up a few times. This chain joins TRBV10-2 and TRBJ2-1; D gene uncertain. CDR1 WSHSY and CDR2 SAAADI come from the germline V gene. This CDR3 spans 12 amino acids. V lost 3 bases and J lost 4, with 4 bases in between. The CDR3: CASSDGYNEQFF. The CDR3, as DNA: TGCGCCAGCAGTGACGGATACAATGAGCAGTTCTTC.

This clone has just a few counts. The rearrangement links TRBV6-5 to TRBJ1-1, with D possibly TRBD1 on 6 matching bases. The germline V and J ends were trimmed by 4 bases and 4 bases, with 16 bases remaining between them. The germline V gene encodes CDR1 MNHEY and CDR2 SVGAGI. The CDR3 contains 15 residues. The CDR3 DNA reads as TGTGCCAGCAGTTCCTCGGGGGCGGGGGCCACTGAAGCTTTCTTT. This translates into CASSSSGAGATEAFF.

This chain connects TRBV5-6 to TRBJ2-3; possible D gene TRBD2, 5 bases. The CDR3 consists of 13 residues. Trimming removed 2 bases from V and 3 bases from J, with 7 bases in between. Germline V gene sequence: CDR1 SGHDT, CDR2 YYEEEE. CDR3 coding DNA: TGTGCCAGCAGCTTTCCGGGGACAGATACGCAGTATTTT. Protein product: CASSFPGTDTQYF.

Judged by abundance, this clone is medium-sized. The chain couples TRBV10-3 to TRBJ1-1; D gene ambiguous. V was pared by 2 bases and J by 2 bases, with 0 bases between. The CDR3 covers 11 residues. Germline values: CDR1 ENHRY, CDR2 SYGVKD. The CDR3 nucleotides are TGTGCCATCAGTGAGAACACTGAAGCTTTCTTT. Protein: CAISENTEAFF.

The chain uses TRBV2 and TRBJ2-7, with 8 positions matching TRBD2. CDR3 length: 13 residues. The junction had 1 base not matched to a gene; V was cut back by 5 bases and J by 1 base. Germline values: CDR1 SNHLY, CDR2 FYNNEI. CDR3 in DNA: TGTGCCAGCAGTCGGGAGGGGTCCTACGAGCAGTACTTC. Its translation: CASSREGSYEQYF.

This clone was recorded once. The chain employs TRBV30 and TRBJ1-6; D is unclear. The CDR3 loop spans 12 amino acids. The germline V and J ends were trimmed by 0 bases and 7 bases, with 4 bases remaining between them. Germline lookup yields CDR1 GTSNPN and CDR2 SVGIG (reference sequence). CDR3: CAWSVLNSPLHF. The CDR3 coding sequence is TGTGCCTGGAGTGTACTGAATTCACCCCTCCACTTT.

The V and J genes are TRBV28 and TRBJ2-7, with 10 bases aligning to TRBD2. V dropped 3 bases and J dropped 5; count of bases not matched to a gene: 4. The CDR3 contains 14 residues. Germline V gives CDR1 MDHEN, CDR2 SYDVKM. The chain's CDR3 is CASSLEGLADEQYF. CDR3 nucleotide sequence: TGTGCCAGCAGTTTGGAAGGACTAGCGGACGAGCAGTACTTC.

The chain carries TRBV7-2 and TRBJ1-5, with D unresolved. Per the germline V gene, CDR1 is SGHTA and CDR2 is FQGNSA. Trimming took 5 bases from V and 3 from J, leaving 5 bases between them. The CDR3 has 12 amino acids. CDR3 coding DNA: TGTGCCAGCAGCCCCTACAATCAGCCCCAGCATTTT. This translates into CASSPYNQPQHF. Together with reference TRBV7-2 and TRBJ1-5, the CDR3 gives the full variable domain: GAGVSQSPSNKVTEKGKDVELRCDPISGHTALYWYRQSLGQGLEFLIYFQGNSAPDKSGLPSDRFSAERTGGSVSTLTIQRTQQEDSAVYLCASSPYNQPQHFGDGTRLSIL.

This clone was seen only a few times. CDR3 sequence: CASSQEDGPLFPQYF. DNA of the CDR3: TGTGCCAGCAGCCAAGAGGACGGGCCCCTTTTCCCGCAGTACTTC. V and J are TRBV4-2 and TRBJ2-7; no clear D gene. Germline V CDR1 and CDR2: LGHNA, YNFKEQ. This CDR3 is 15 amino acids long. Deletions cut 0 bases from V and 9 bases from J, with 18 bases between.

The CDR3 DNA is TGTGCCAGCAGCCACGGGCCTGGGGAGCTGTTTTTT. This translates into CASSHGPGELFF. This rearrangement joins TRBV6-6 to TRBJ2-2; the D is unclear. The CDR3 is made up of 12 amino acids. Germline V gives CDR1 MNHNY, CDR2 SVGAGI (reference sequence). The V and J ends lost 6 bases and 8 bases respectively, with 10 bases between them.

V gene TRBV5-1 combines with J gene TRBJ2-2; the match to TRBD2 covers 8 bases. The CDR3 totals 13 residues. CDR1 is SGHRS, CDR2 YFSETQ, per germline. Trimming at V came to 9 bases and at J to 7 bases, leaving 8 bases not matched to a gene. The CDR3, as DNA: TGCGCCACCAATAGCGGGACTGGCGGGGAGCTGTTTTTT. The encoded protein is CATNSGTGGELFF.

This clone has just one count. The gene calls are TRBV4-2 and TRBJ2-5; 7 nucleotides align to TRBD2. V trimming: 0 bases; J trimming: 4 bases; junction bases outside the gene matches: 11. CDR3 length: 17 residues. Germline values: CDR1 LGHNA, CDR2 YNFKEQ. The CDR3 loop is CASSQDLAGVAGETQYF. The CDR3 coding sequence is TGTGCCAGCAGCCAAGATCTGGCGGGAGTGGCTGGAGAGACCCAGTACTTC.

V and J are TRBV10-2 and TRBJ2-7; 13 positions agree with TRBD2. With V trimmed by 2 bases and J by 5 bases, 6 bases remained unmatched. Germline assignment: CDR1 WSHSY and CDR2 SAAADI. The CDR3 has 16 residues. The CDR3 protein is CASSEGLAGVGHEQYF. CDR3 nucleotide sequence: TGCGCCAGCAGTGAGGGACTAGCGGGAGTGGGCCACGAGCAGTACTTC.

J is TRBJ2-7 and V is TRBV2, with 12 bases fitting TRBD2. The CDR3 spans 15 residues. Per the germline V gene, CDR1 is SNHLY and CDR2 is FYNNEI. J lost 6 bases, V lost 6 bases, and 9 bases had no gene match. The CDR3 DNA reads as TGTGCCAGCAGGGGCTTGAGACTAGCGGGAGTCGAGCAGTACTTC. It codes for CASRGLRLAGVEQYF.

This chain links TRBV6-1 with TRBJ2-1, with 8 bases that match TRBD1. Trimming removed 6 bases from V and 8 bases from J; junction bases left unmatched: 9. This CDR3 region has 14 residues. Germline-derived CDR1 and CDR2 are MNHNS and SASEGT. CDR3 DNA sequence: TGTGCCAGCAGGGAACCCTACAGGGGGGATGAGCAGTTCTTC. It is translated as CASREPYRGDEQFF.

The chain carries TRBV6-4 and TRBJ2-1; D is undetermined. The ends were cut back, 5 bases at V and 3 bases at J, with 8 bases in the middle. Germline V gives CDR1 MRHNA, CDR2 SNTAGT. The CDR3 contains 13 residues. CDR3 in amino acids: CASSKDGYNEQFF. In DNA form, the CDR3 reads TGTGCCAGCAGTAAGGACGGCTACAATGAGCAGTTCTTC.

V gene TRBV5-4 combines with J gene TRBJ2-2; 7 bases agree with TRBD2. V shed 4 bases, J shed 7 bases, and the junction held 4 bases outside the gene matches. Per the germline V gene, CDR1 is SGHNT and CDR2 is YYREEE (reference sequence). This CDR3 contains 13 residues. DNA for the CDR3: TGTGCCAGCAGCACCAGGACTAGCGGGGAGCTGTTTTTT. This codes for CASSTRTSGELFF.

The rearrangement joins TRBV6-1 to TRBJ2-7, with D hard to call. This CDR3 comprises 11 residues. Trimming stripped 10 bases from V and 2 bases from J, with 9 bases between. Germline V gives CDR1 MNHNS, CDR2 SASEGT. Here the CDR3 DNA reads TGTGCCACCGCTAGAACCTACGAGCAGTACTTC. It is translated as CATARTYEQYF.

V and J are TRBV11-2 and TRBJ2-7, with no clear D. Trimming removed 4 bases at V and 4 bases at J, with 14 bases between. This CDR3 spans 14 amino acids. The germline V gene encodes CDR1 SGHAT and CDR2 FQNNGV. The CDR3 DNA follows: TGTGCCAGCAGCTCGTGGATGAGATCTTACGAGCAGTACTTC. This sequence encodes CASSSWMRSYEQYF.

The chain combines TRBV14 with TRBJ2-2; D might be TRBD2 (6 bases). Between the trimmed V and J ends, which lost 0 bases and 8 bases, there was a span of 7 bases. Per germline, CDR1 SGHDN and CDR2 FVKESK. The CDR3 runs to 13 residues. CDR3 sequence (DNA): TGTGCCAGCAGCCAAGACGCGGGAGGGGAGCTGTTTTTT. Amino acid sequence: CASSQDAGGELFF.

The CDR3 reads CATSSWTGPMNTEAFF. The DNA of the CDR3 is TGTGCCACCAGCTCATGGACAGGGCCCATGAACACTGAAGCTTTCTTT. The chain employs TRBV15 and TRBJ1-1; 8 bases are shared with TRBD1. CDR1 and CDR2 (germline): LNHNV, YYDKDF (reference sequence). This CDR3 is built from 16 residues. The V segment lost 5 bases and the J segment 0 bases; nucleotides outside the gene matches: 8.